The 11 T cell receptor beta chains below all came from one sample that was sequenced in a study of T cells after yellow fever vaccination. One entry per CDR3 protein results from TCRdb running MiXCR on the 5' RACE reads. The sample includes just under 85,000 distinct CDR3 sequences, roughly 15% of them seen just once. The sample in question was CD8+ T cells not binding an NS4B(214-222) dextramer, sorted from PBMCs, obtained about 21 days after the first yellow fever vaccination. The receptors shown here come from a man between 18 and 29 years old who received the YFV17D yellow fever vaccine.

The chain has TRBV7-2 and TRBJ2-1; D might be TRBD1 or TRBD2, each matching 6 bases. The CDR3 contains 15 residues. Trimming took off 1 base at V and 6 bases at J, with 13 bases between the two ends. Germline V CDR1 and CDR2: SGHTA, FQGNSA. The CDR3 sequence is CASSLGGGLGNEQFF. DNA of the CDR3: TGTGCCAGCAGCTTAGGAGGGGGGCTTGGCAATGAGCAGTTCTTC.

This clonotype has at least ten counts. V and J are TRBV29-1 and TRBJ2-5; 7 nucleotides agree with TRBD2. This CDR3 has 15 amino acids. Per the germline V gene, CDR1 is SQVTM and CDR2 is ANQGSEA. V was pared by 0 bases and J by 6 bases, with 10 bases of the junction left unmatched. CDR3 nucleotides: TGCAGCGTTGAAGATCGGGGGGAAGTGTATAAGACCCAGTACTTC. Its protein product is CSVEDRGEVYKTQYF.

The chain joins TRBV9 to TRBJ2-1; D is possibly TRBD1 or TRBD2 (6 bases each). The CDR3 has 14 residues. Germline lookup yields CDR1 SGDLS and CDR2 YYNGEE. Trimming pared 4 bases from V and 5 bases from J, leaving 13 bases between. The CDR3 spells CASSSRGLDNEQFF. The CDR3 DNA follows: TGTGCCAGCAGCAGCCGGGGGCTTGACAATGAGCAGTTCTTC.

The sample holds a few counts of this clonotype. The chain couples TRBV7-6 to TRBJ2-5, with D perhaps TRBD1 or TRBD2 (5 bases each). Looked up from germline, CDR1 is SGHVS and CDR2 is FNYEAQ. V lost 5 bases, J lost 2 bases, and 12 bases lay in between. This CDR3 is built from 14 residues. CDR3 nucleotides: TGTGCCAGCAGCCTCCGGGACGGACAAGAGACCCAGTACTTC. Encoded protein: CASSLRDGQETQYF.

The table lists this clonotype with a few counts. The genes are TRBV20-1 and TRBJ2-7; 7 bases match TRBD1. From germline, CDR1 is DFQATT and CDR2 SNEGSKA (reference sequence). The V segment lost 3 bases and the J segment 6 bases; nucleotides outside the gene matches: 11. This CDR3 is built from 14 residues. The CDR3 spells CSARSDRVESEQYV. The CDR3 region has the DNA TGCAGTGCTAGGAGCGACAGGGTCGAGAGCGAGCAGTACGTC.

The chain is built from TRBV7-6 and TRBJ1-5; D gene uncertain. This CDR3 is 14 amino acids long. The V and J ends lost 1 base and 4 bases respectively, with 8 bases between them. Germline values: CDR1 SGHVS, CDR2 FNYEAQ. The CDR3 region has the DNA TGTGCCAGCAGCTTAGGGGGTCCGAATCAGCCCCAGCATTTT. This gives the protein CASSLGGPNQPQHF.

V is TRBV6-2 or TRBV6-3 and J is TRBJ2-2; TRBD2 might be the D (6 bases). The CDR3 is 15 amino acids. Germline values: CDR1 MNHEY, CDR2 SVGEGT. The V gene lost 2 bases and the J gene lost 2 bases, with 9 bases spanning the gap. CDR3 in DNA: TGTGCCAGCAGTTACACCGGGGGAAACACCGGGGAGCTGTTTTTT. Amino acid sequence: CASSYTGGNTGELFF.

The CDR3 sequence: CASSQVGLPRGISGELFF. As DNA, the CDR3 is TGCGCCAGCAGCCAAGTGGGCTTGCCCAGGGGGATTTCTGGGGAGCTGTTTTTT. V is TRBV4-1 and J is TRBJ2-2; 7 nucleotides align to TRBD1. The CDR3 spans 18 residues. Trimming took 1 base from V and 8 from J; bases not matched to a gene: 16. Germline lookup yields CDR1 MGHRA and CDR2 YSYEKL.

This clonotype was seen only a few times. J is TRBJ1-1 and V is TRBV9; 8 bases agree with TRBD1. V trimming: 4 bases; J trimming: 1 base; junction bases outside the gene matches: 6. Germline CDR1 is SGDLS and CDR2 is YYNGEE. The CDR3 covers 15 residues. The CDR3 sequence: CASSPPGQGNTEAFF. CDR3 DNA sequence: TGTGCCAGCAGCCCCCCCGGACAGGGGAACACTGAAGCTTTCTTT.

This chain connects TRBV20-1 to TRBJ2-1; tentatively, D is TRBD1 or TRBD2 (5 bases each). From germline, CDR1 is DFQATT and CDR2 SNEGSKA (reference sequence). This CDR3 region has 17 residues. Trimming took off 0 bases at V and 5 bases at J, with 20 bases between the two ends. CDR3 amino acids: CSARDPPGKGTDNEQFF. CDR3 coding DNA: TGCAGTGCTAGAGATCCCCCCGGGAAAGGGACCGACAATGAGCAGTTCTTC.

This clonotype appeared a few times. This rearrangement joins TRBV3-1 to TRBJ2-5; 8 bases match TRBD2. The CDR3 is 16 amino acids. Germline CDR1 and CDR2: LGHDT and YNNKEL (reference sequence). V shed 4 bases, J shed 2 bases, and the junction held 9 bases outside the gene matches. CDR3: CASSRERGRPQETQYF. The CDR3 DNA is TGTGCCAGCAGCCGGGAGCGGGGGCGTCCTCAAGAGACCCAGTACTTC.